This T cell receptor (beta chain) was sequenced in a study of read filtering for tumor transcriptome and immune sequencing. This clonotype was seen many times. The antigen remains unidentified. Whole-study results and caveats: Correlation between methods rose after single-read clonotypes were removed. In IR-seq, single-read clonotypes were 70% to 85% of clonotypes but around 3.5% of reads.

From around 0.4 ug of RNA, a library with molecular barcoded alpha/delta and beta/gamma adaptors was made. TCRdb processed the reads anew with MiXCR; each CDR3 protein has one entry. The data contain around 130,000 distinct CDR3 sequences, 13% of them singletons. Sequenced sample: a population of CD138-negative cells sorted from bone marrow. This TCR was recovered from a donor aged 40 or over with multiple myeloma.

This CDR3 reads CASSLPDTWGSQETQYF. CDR3 bases: TGTGCCAGCAGCCTCCCTGACACCTGGGGTTCACAAGAGACCCAGTACTTC. V usage is TRBV7-8 and J usage is TRBJ2-5; no definite D call. Trimming shortened V by 5 bases and J by 2 bases, and 21 bases separated the two germline ends. The CDR3 contains 17 residues. CDR1 SGHVS and CDR2 FQNEAQ come from the germline V gene.